Below, 24 T cell receptor beta chains from the same sample are listed, as sequenced in a study of blood T cell repertoires in COVID-19. The repertoire was sequenced with immunoSEQ multiplex PCR; TCRdb's copy has only in-frame clones and lacks some. Counted here are approximately 160,000 clones, 65% to 85% occurring once; the ten biggest clones make up approximately 3.7%. The sample comprised peripheral blood. These receptors came from a woman older than 75 with acute or convalescent COVID-19.

This sequence joins TRBV12-5 and TRBJ2-6, with 8 bases lining up with TRBD1. Looked up from germline, CDR1 is LGHNT and CDR2 is FRNRAP. CDR3 length: 15 residues. The J segment lost 2 bases and the V segment lost 6 bases, leaving 3 bases of the junction unmatched. CDR3 coding DNA: TGTGCTAGTGGCAAGGACAGGGCTGGGGCCAACGTCCTGACTTTC. It codes for CASGKDRAGANVLTF. The whole variable domain, filled in from reference TRBV12-5 and TRBJ2-6, reads DARVTQTPRHKVTEMGQEVTMRCQPILGHNTVFWYRQTMMQGLELLAYFRNRAPLDDSGMPKDRFSAEMPDATLATLKIQPSEPRDSAVYFCASGKDRAGANVLTFGAGSRLTVL.

In this sample, this clone turned up a few times. The gene calls are TRBV27 and TRBJ1-4; tentative D call: TRBD1 (6 bases). Per germline, CDR1 MNHEY and CDR2 SMNVEV (reference sequence). The CDR3 sequence is 14 residues long. V was trimmed by 5 bases and J by 8 bases, leaving 15 bases between them. The CDR3 here is CASSDGQGYEKLFF. Written as DNA, the CDR3 is TGTGCCAGCAGTGATGGGCAGGGGTACGAAAAACTGTTTTTT.

This chain links TRBV7-9 with TRBJ2-5; the D gene is possibly TRBD2 (6 bases). Germline CDR1 and CDR2: SEHNR and FQNEAQ (reference sequence). The CDR3 is 16 amino acids. The ends were cut back, 5 bases at V and 1 base at J, with 17 bases in the middle. CDR3: CASSLLGLAFQETQYF. CDR3 DNA: TGTGCCAGCAGCCTTTTAGGGCTAGCGTTCCAAGAGACCCAGTACTTC.

This clone was detected a few times. The chain employs TRBV7-3 and TRBJ2-5; 7 bases map to TRBD2. The ends lost 0 bases at V and 2 bases at J; junction bases unmatched: 3. CDR1 SGHTA and CDR2 FQGTGA come from the germline V gene. This CDR3 contains 15 residues. CDR3: CASSLTPGLQETQYF. CDR3 in DNA: TGTGCCAGCAGCTTAACACCGGGACTACAAGAGACCCAGTACTTC.

The table lists this clone with a count of one. V is TRBV5-4 and J is TRBJ1-1; perhaps TRBD1 as D (5 bases). The germline CDR1 and CDR2 sequences are SGHNT and YYREEE (reference sequence). The length of the CDR3 is 14 residues. V was cut by 3 bases and J by 2 bases, with 11 bases left in between. The CDR3 sequence: CASSSGGPNTEAFF. The DNA of the CDR3 is TGTGCCAGCAGCTCGGGGGGTCCAAACACTGAAGCTTTCTTT.

The table lists this clone with a few counts. The chain carries TRBV7-8 and TRBJ1-2; TRBD1 agrees at 7 bases. The CDR3 has 14 residues. In germline, CDR1 is SGHVS, CDR2 FQNEAQ. J lost 2 bases, V lost 1 base, and 1 base had no gene match. In DNA, the CDR3 is TGTGCCAGCAGCTTAGGCAGGGGGAACTATGGCTACACCTTC. Protein sequence: CASSLGRGNYGYTF.

A single count supports this clone. The V gene is TRBV10-3, the J gene TRBJ1-5; unclear D gene. The germline CDR1 and CDR2 sequences are ENHRY and SYGVKD. Trimming removed 0 bases at V and 11 bases at J, with 8 bases between. The CDR3 runs 12 residues. CDR3 nucleotide sequence: TGTGCCATCAGTGAGTCGATCACAGCCCAGCATTTT. Its translation: CAISESITAQHF.

The chain recombines TRBV7-9 with TRBJ2-1, with D tentatively TRBD1 (5 bases). This CDR3 has 15 amino acids. Germline V gene sequence: CDR1 SEHNR, CDR2 FQNEAQ (reference sequence). Deletions cut 5 bases from V and 0 bases from J, with 11 bases between. CDR3 protein: CASSPLGASYNEQFF. The CDR3 DNA reads as TGTGCCAGCAGCCCGCTTGGGGCCTCCTACAATGAGCAGTTCTTC. Together with reference TRBV7-9 and TRBJ2-1, the CDR3 gives the full variable domain: DTGVSQNPRHKITKRGQNVTFRCDPISEHNRLYWYRQTLGQGPEFLTYFQNEAQLEKSRLLSDRFSAERPKGSFSTLEIQRTEQGDSAMYLCASSPLGASYNEQFFGPGTRLTVL.

The rearrangement links TRBV18 to TRBJ2-5, with 9 bases matching TRBD2. V lost 3 bases to trimming and J lost 5 bases; unmatched junction nucleotides: 13. This CDR3 region has 17 residues. In germline, CDR1 is KGHSH, CDR2 LQKENI. The CDR3 protein is CASSPLGLRGGRETQYF. CDR3 nucleotides: TGTGCCAGCTCACCCCTCGGGTTGCGGGGGGGCCGCGAGACCCAGTACTTC.

In nucleotides, the CDR3 is TGTGCCAGCAGCCCGGTCGTCCAACTAGCGGGGTCAATAAGAGGCAATGAGCAGTTCTTC. It specifies CASSPVVQLAGSIRGNEQFF. This chain connects TRBV13 to TRBJ2-1; 10 nucleotides match TRBD2. V lost 5 bases, J lost 6 bases, and 22 bases stayed unmatched. The germline gives CDR1 PRHDT, CDR2 FYEKMQ (reference sequence). CDR3 length equals 20 residues.

The table lists this clone with many counts. This rearrangement joins TRBV12-5 to TRBJ2-3; TRBD1 matches at 7 bases. The CDR3 is made up of 15 amino acids. Germline trimming cut 3 bases from V and 0 bases from J; bases unmatched to any gene: 3. The V gene's germline CDR1 is LGHNT and CDR2 FRNRAP. The CDR3 region is CASGLGQASTDTQYF. CDR3 DNA sequence: TGTGCTAGTGGTTTAGGACAGGCGAGCACAGATACGCAGTATTTT.

This clone has only a few counts. The V call is TRBV14, the J call TRBJ1-2; the D is unclear. The CDR3 runs 14 residues. CDR1 is SGHDN and CDR2 is FVKESK in the germline V gene. Trimming pared 4 bases from V and 2 bases from J, leaving 11 bases between. In DNA, the CDR3 is TGTGCCAGCAGCCCAAGCGTTGTCAACTATGGCTACACCTTC. Protein: CASSPSVVNYGYTF.

This clone is a singleton in its sample. The chain joins TRBV6-5 to TRBJ2-7; tentative D call: TRBD1 (6 bases). In germline, CDR1 is MNHEY, CDR2 SVGAGI. CDR3 length: 13 residues. Trimming stripped 11 bases from V and 4 bases from J, with 18 bases between. The CDR3 DNA reads as TGTGCCTGCAACAGGGCGAACCTTTACGAGCAGTACTTC. Protein: CACNRANLYEQYF.

V is TRBV6-2 or TRBV6-3 and J is TRBJ1-2; tentative D call: TRBD1 (6 bases). Germline V gene lookup returns CDR1 MNHEY and CDR2 SVGEGT. This CDR3 has 13 amino acids. Trimming shortened V by 5 bases and J by 4 bases, and 11 bases separated the two germline ends. The CDR3 DNA reads TGTGCCAGCAGTCCCAGACAGGTCTATGGCTACACCTTC. Protein product: CASSPRQVYGYTF.

This rearrangement joins TRBV11-3 to TRBJ2-3; unclear D gene. The V gene lost 3 bases and the J gene lost 4 bases, with 11 bases spanning the gap. The CDR3 has 14 amino acids. Germline V lookup: CDR1 SGHNT, CDR2 YENEEA. The CDR3 protein is CASSFFGNPDTQYF. The CDR3 bases are TGTGCCAGCAGCTTTTTTGGCAATCCAGATACGCAGTATTTT. The whole variable domain, filled in from reference TRBV11-3 and TRBJ2-3, reads EAGVVQSPRYKIIEKKQPVAFWCNPISGHNTLYWYLQNLGQGPELLIRYENEEAVDDSQLPKDRFSAERLKGVDSTLKIQPAELGDSAVYLCASSFFGNPDTQYFGPGTRLTVL.

The rearrangement joins TRBV4-3 to TRBJ1-3; D ambiguous. Trimming cost V 5 bases and J 0 bases, with 11 bases left between them. Germline V gives CDR1 LGHNA, CDR2 YSLEER. CDR3 size: 15 residues. The CDR3 region is CASSNQQSSGNTIYF. DNA for the CDR3: TGCGCCAGCAGCAACCAACAGAGCTCTGGAAACACCATATATTTT.

The rearrangement joins TRBV10-1 to TRBJ2-3, with a tentative D call TRBD1 (6 bases). CDR1 and CDR2 from the germline V gene are WNHNN and SYGVQD (reference sequence). The CDR3 is 16 amino acids. V gave up 5 bases and J gave up 5 bases, with 20 bases separating them. This chain's CDR3 is CASSWGQSDSEDTQYF. The CDR3 DNA sequence: TGCGCCAGCAGTTGGGGACAATCCGACTCCGAAGATACGCAGTATTTT.

V gene TRBV6-6 combines with J gene TRBJ1-3, with D maybe TRBD1 (5 bases). V dropped 11 bases and J dropped 0 bases, with 14 bases sitting between them. Germline lookup yields CDR1 MNHNY and CDR2 SVGAGI (reference sequence). The CDR3 runs 14 residues. The CDR3 DNA reads TGTGCCGCGGAACAGGATTCCTCTGGAAACACCATATATTTT. It translates to CAAEQDSSGNTIYF.

V usage is TRBV7-9 and J usage is TRBJ1-1; the match to TRBD1 covers 11 bases. Germline CDR1 reads SEHNR; CDR2 reads FQNEAQ (reference sequence). This CDR3 region has 17 residues. Unmatched junction bases numbered 10, after V lost 5 bases and J lost 2 bases. CDR3 region: CASSRGQGAVINTEAFF. The DNA of the CDR3 is TGTGCCAGCAGCCGTGGACAGGGGGCTGTAATTAACACTGAAGCTTTCTTT.

CDR3 residues: CASSSHDREGYGYTF. For the CDR3, the DNA is TGTGCCAGCAGTTCTCACGACAGGGAAGGCTATGGCTACACCTTC. V is TRBV27 and J is TRBJ1-2, with 7 bases matching TRBD1. The CDR3 extends over 15 amino acids. Germline V gene sequence: CDR1 MNHEY, CDR2 SMNVEV (reference sequence). With 4 bases clipped from V and 4 bases from J, the junction kept 9 bases outside the gene matches.

J is TRBJ1-6 and V is TRBV7-6; 10 nucleotides match TRBD1. The CDR3 totals 14 residues. The J segment lost 7 bases and the V segment lost 4 bases, leaving 1 base of the junction unmatched. Germline-derived CDR1 and CDR2 are SGHVS and FNYEAQ. The DNA of the CDR3 is TGTGCCAGCAGCTCGGACAGGGGGAATTCACCCCTCCACTTT. It yields the protein CASSSDRGNSPLHF.

The chain couples TRBV19 to TRBJ2-1; 11 nucleotides match TRBD1. The CDR3 totals 16 residues. CDR1 and CDR2 (germline): LNHDA, SQIVND (reference sequence). With 5 bases clipped from V and 3 bases from J, the junction kept 6 bases outside the gene matches. The CDR3 protein is CASSDGTGGGYNEQFF. CDR3 bases: TGTGCCAGTAGTGACGGGACAGGGGGTGGCTACAATGAGCAGTTCTTC.

This chain links TRBV13 with TRBJ1-6; maybe TRBD1 (5 bases). V lost 8 bases and J 8 bases, leaving 16 bases between the germline ends. Germline loops: CDR1 PRHDT, CDR2 FYEKMQ (reference sequence). The CDR3 consists of 14 residues. The CDR3 spells CASSQGSRYSPLHF. In DNA, the CDR3 is TGTGCCAGCTCCCAGGGATCGCGGTATTCACCCCTCCACTTT.

The CDR3 here is CASSPPGWSTYEQYF. The CDR3 DNA is TGTGCCAGCTCACCTCCAGGGTGGAGTACCTACGAGCAGTACTTC. The chain has TRBV18 and TRBJ2-7, with D perhaps matching TRBD1 (5 bases). The CDR3 contains 15 residues. Germline CDR1 KGHSH, CDR2 LQKENI. Deletions cut 3 bases from V and 2 bases from J, with 14 bases between.